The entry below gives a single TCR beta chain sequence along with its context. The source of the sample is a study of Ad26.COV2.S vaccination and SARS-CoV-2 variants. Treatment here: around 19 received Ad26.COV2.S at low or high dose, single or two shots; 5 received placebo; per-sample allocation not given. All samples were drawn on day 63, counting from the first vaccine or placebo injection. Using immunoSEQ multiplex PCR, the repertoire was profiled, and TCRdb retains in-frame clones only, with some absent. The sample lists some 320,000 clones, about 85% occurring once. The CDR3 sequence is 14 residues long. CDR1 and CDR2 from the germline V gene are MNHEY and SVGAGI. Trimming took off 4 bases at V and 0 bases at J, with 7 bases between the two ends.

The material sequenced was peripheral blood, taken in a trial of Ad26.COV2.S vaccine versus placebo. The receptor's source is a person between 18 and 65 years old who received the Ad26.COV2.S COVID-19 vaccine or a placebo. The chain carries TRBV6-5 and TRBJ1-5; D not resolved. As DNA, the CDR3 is TGTGCCAGCAGTTTAACAGCTAGCAATCAGCCCCAGCATTTT. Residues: CASSLTASNQPQHF.